A selection of T cell receptor beta chains follows, all from one sample in a study of shared T cell receptors in the human thymus. Libraries were prepared by immunoSEQ multiplex PCR; TCRdb keeps only in-frame clonotypes and omits some of them. This repertoire shows about 660,000 clones, around 87% found once; its top ten account for 0.0094%. This sample was also put to use in a study of human thymus T cells.

Sequenced material: thymocytes. The source is a boy in the first two years of life with a congenital heart defect. The CDR3 runs from the conserved cysteine through the conserved F or W. D genes are given only for firm matches. Part of the rows lack a size; the others show once, few, many or a class for expanded clones.

v_gene	j_gene	abundance	d_gene	CDR3aa	CDR3nt
TRBV18	TRBJ1-5	.	.	CASSLQGNQPQHF	TGCGCCAGCTCATTGCAGGGGAATCAGCCCCAGCATTTT
TRBV7-6	TRBJ2-7	.	.	CASSLTGVSYEQYF	TGTGCCAGCAGCTTGACCGGGGTGTCCTACGAGCAGTACTTC
TRBV19	TRBJ2-3	.	TRBD1	CASSGTGGTDTQYF	TGTGCCAGTAGTGGGACAGGGGGAACAGATACGCAGTATTTT
TRBV2	TRBJ2-1	.	.	CASRQYLANYNEQFF	TGTGCCAGCCGACAATACCTAGCGAATTACAATGAGCAGTTCTTC
TRBV5-3	TRBJ2-2	.	TRBD1	CARSRGQGPYTGELFF	TGTGCCAGAAGCAGGGGACAGGGGCCATACACCGGGGAGCTGTTTTTT
TRBV25-1	TRBJ2-7	.	.	CASSGSLGHEQYF	TGTGCCAGCAGTGGCTCGTTGGGCCACGAGCAGTACTTC
TRBV5-8	TRBJ2-5	once	TRBD1	CASSLGGRRYQETQYF	TGTGCCAGCAGCCTAGGGGGCAGGCGCTACCAAGAGACCCAGTACTTC
TRBV5-5	TRBJ2-7	.	TRBD1	CASSFDRDNGWLPSYEQYF	TGTGCCAGCAGCTTCGACAGGGACAACGGGTGGTTGCCATCCTACGAGCAGTACTTC
TRBV4-1	TRBJ1-5	.	.	CASSQLGTTGNQPQHF	TGCGCCAGCAGCCAGTTGGGAACAACAGGGAATCAGCCCCAGCATTTT
TRBV7-2	TRBJ2-7	.	TRBD1	CASSPKDRGPYEQYF	TGTGCCAGCAGCCCCAAGGACAGGGGACCCTACGAGCAGTACTTC
TRBV28	TRBJ1-1	.	TRBD1	CASSPCRPGQGRHMNTEAFF	TGTGCCAGCAGCCCGTGCCGCCCGGGACAGGGACGTCACATGAACACTGAAGCTTTCTTT
TRBV11-3	TRBJ2-3	.	.	CASSRGAPPDTQYF	TGTGCCAGCAGCCGCGGGGCCCCCCCAGATACGCAGTATTTT
TRBV4-3	TRBJ2-5	.	TRBD2	CASSQERTGGKETQYF	TGCGCCAGCAGCCAAGAGAGAACGGGAGGGAAAGAGACCCAGTACTTC
TRBV28	TRBJ2-7	.	TRBD2	CASSLKLELAGGRYEQYF	TGTGCCAGCAGTTTAAAGCTGGAGCTAGCGGGAGGCAGGTACGAGCAGTACTTC
TRBV19	TRBJ2-7	.	TRBD1	CASSTDRGGEQYF	TGTGCCAGTAGTACGGACAGGGGGGGCGAGCAGTACTTC
TRBV6-6	TRBJ1-6	once	.	CASTAVLGGDSPLHF	TGTGCCAGCACCGCAGTTTTAGGGGGGGATTCCCCCCTCCACTTT
TRBV27	TRBJ1-1	.	.	CASSQQGKNTEAFF	TGTGCCAGCAGCCAGCAGGGTAAAAACACTGAAGCTTTCTTT
TRBV6-1	TRBJ1-6	once	.	CASEEGYNSPLHF	TGTGCCAGCGAGGAGGGTTATAATTCACCCCTCCACTTT
TRBV12-5	TRBJ2-1	.	.	CASGQLGGSDNEQFF	TGTGCTAGTGGTCAGTTGGGAGGTTCAGACAATGAGCAGTTCTTC
TRBV5-1	TRBJ2-1	.	TRBD1	CASSRDRYHNEQFF	TGCGCCAGCAGTCGGGACAGGTACCACAATGAGCAGTTCTTC
TRBV7-9	TRBJ2-5	.	.	CASSVRQETQYF	TGTGCCAGCAGTGTCAGGCAAGAGACCCAGTACTTC
TRBV21-1	TRBJ1-4	.	.	CASSRMGFLREKLFF	TGTGCCAGCAGCAGGATGGGTTTTCTGAGGGAAAAACTGTTTTTT
TRBV10-3	TRBJ2-3	.	.	CAISESFTDTQYF	TGTGCCATCAGTGAAAGCTTCACAGATACGCAGTATTTT
TRBV28	TRBJ2-7	once	.	CASSLTSRPRYEQYF	TGTGCCAGCAGCCTGACGTCCAGGCCTCGTTACGAGCAGTACTTC
TRBV5-6	TRBJ1-1	.	.	CASSPGTIRNTEAFF	TGTGCCAGCAGCCCCGGGACAATCCGGAACACTGAAGCTTTCTTT
TRBV7-9	TRBJ2-7	.	.	CASSSGQLPYEQYF	TGTGCCAGCAGCTCTGGACAGTTACCCTACGAGCAGTACTTC
TRBV15	TRBJ2-2	.	.	CATSKGLEGITGELFF	TGTGCCACCAGCAAGGGGCTTGAAGGGATCACCGGGGAGCTGTTTTTT
TRBV5-6	TRBJ1-2	once	TRBD1	CASSLFRDRMNYGYTF	TGTGCCAGCAGCTTGTTCCGGGACAGGATGAACTATGGCTACACCTTC
TRBV19	TRBJ1-2	.	TRBD1	CASRRTGRSYGYTF	TGTGCCAGTCGACGGACAGGGCGCAGCTATGGCTACACCTTC
TRBV7-9	TRBJ2-7	.	.	CASQKEGTGSYEQYF	TGTGCCTCTCAAAAAGAGGGGACTGGCTCCTACGAGCAGTACTTC
TRBV5-1	TRBJ2-1	.	TRBD1	CASSSIGTGFGEQFF	TGCGCCAGCAGCTCCATTGGGACAGGGTTTGGTGAGCAGTTCTTC
TRBV6-1	TRBJ2-7	.	TRBD1	CASSPWDRGSYEQYF	TGTGCCAGCAGTCCATGGGACAGGGGGTCGTACGAGCAGTACTTC
TRBV29-1	TRBJ2-3	.	.	CSAGCPPDTDTQYF	TGCAGCGCCGGGTGTCCCCCTGACACAGATACGCAGTATTTT
TRBV29-1	TRBJ2-7	.	.	CSVEDSTHEQYF	TGCAGCGTTGAAGACAGTACCCACGAGCAGTACTTC
TRBV10-3	TRBJ1-2	once	TRBD1	CAISSTGDSYGYTF	TGTGCCATCAGTTCTACAGGGGATAGCTATGGCTACACCTTC